This entry features one T cell receptor beta chain sequence. This sample is drawn from a study of shared T cell receptors in the human thymus. The table came from immunoSEQ multiplex PCR; TCRdb's copy has only in-frame clones and leaves some out. This table holds 640,000 or so clones, roughly 86% found once. This CDR3 has 18 residues. This same sample was also part of a study on human thymus T cells. This second report adds: Each of the donors was a healthy Finnish infant who was undergoing open corrective cardiac surgery for congenital heart defects. Related research examined unrelated individuals and reported that their thymic repertoires overlapped highly.

The sequenced sample consisted of thymocytes. The source of this sequence is a boy younger than two with a congenital heart defect. This sequence joins TRBV1 and TRBJ2-1; TRBD2, as called in the table, went unchecked against the DNA. TRBV1 is a recognized pseudogene. CDR3 region: CTSSQDDSGRATYNEQFF. In DNA, the CDR3 is TGCACCAGCAGCCAAGATGATAGCGGGAGGGCCACCTACAATGAGCAGTTCTTC.